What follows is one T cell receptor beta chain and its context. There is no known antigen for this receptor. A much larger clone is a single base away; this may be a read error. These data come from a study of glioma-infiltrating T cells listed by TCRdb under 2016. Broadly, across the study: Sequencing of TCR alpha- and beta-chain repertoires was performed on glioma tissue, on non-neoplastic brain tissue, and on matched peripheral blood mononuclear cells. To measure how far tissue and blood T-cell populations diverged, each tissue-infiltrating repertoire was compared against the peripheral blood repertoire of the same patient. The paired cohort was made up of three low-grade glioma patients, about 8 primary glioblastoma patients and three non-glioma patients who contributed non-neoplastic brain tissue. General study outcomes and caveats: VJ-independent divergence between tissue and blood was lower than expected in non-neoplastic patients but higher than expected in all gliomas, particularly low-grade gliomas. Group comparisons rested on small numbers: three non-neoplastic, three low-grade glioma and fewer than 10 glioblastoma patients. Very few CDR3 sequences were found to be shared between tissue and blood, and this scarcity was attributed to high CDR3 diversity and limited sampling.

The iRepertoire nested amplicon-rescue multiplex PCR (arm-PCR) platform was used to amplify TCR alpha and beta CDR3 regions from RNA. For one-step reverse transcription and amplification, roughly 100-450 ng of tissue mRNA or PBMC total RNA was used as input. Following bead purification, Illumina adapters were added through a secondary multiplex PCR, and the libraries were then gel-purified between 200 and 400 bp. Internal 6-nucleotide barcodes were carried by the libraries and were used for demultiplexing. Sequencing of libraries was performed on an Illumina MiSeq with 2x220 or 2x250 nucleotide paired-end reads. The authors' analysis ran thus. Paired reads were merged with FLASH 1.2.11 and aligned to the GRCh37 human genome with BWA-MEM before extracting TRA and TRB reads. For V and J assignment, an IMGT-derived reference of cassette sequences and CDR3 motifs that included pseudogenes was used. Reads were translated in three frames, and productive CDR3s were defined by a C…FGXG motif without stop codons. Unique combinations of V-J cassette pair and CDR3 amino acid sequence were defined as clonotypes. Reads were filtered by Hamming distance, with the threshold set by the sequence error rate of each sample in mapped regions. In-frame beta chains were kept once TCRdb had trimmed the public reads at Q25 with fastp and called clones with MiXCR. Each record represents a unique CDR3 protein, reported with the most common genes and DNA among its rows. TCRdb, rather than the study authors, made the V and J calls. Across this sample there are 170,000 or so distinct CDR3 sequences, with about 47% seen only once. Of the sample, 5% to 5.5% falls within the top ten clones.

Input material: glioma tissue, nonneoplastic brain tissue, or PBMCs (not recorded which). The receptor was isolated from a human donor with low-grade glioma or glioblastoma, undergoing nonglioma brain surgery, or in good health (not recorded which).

The nucleotides are TGTGCCAGCAGTTTCGTGGGGATCTCCTACAATGAGCAGTTCTTC. It is translated as CASSFVGISYNEQFF. This chain is built from TRBV28 and TRBJ2-1; a confident D gene designation cannot be given. CDR1 and CDR2 were assigned from the germline V gene as MDHEN and SYDVKM. The trim is 3 bases for V and 0 bases for J, with a gap of 9 bases between the germline ends. Taken from cysteine to phenylalanine, the CDR3 has 15 residues. Only the CDR3 part of the read is kept: 45 bases, read in frame from the first base.